This paragraph reports one T cell receptor (beta chain). The sample belongs to a study of blood T cell repertoires in COVID-19. For the study at large: Collection of acute and convalescent COVID-19 samples took place in the United States, Italy and Spain. The analysed material was cDNA or gDNA that came from T cells, B-cell-depleted T cells, or PBMCs.

As processed by the authors: Reference gene primer amplification gave nucleated cell count estimates. The data were produced by immunoSEQ multiplex PCR, yet TCRdb's version contains in-frame clones alone and is incomplete. That table supplies the V and J calls and clone size; D and trimming were determined from the DNA. The sample contains about 200,000 clones, roughly 87% of which appear only once. This CDR3 contains 15 residues. Trimming left V 0 bases short and J 0 bases short, with 10 bases between. Germline CDR1 is SGHKS and CDR2 is YYEKEE (reference sequence). The chain employs TRBV5-5 and TRBJ2-7; maybe TRBD2 (5 bases). Material for sequencing was peripheral blood. This sequence originates from a man between 60 and 70 years old with active or convalescent COVID-19. CDR3 DNA sequence: TGTGCCAGCAGCTTGGGAGGGTACAGCTCCTACGAGCAGTACTTC. Protein: CASSLGGYSSYEQYF.